The next 6 T cell receptor beta chains were all read from a single sample in a study of T cell responses to AZD1222 COVID-19 vaccine. TCRdb's copy holds only in-frame clones and misses some; the assay was immunoSEQ multiplex PCR. The sample has roughly 150,000 clones; approximately 90% are singletons. The source material was peripheral blood, sampled on day 0 of AZD1222 vaccination. The receptor source for this set is an adult in good health.

The chain employs TRBV9 and TRBJ2-3, with D perhaps given as TRBD1 or TRBD2 (6 bases each). Germline CDR1 reads SGDLS; CDR2 reads YYNGEE. The CDR3 covers 15 residues. V lost 3 bases and J 1 base, leaving 12 bases between the germline ends. CDR3 in DNA: TGTGCCAGCAGCGGGGGGGCTATGGGCACAGATACGCAGTATTTT. The encoded protein is CASSGGAMGTDTQYF.

V is TRBV2 and J is TRBJ1-6; D not certain. Germline values: CDR1 SNHLY, CDR2 FYNNEI. The CDR3 loop spans 15 amino acids. V lost 3 bases to trimming and J lost 4 bases, with 10 bases between them. The CDR3 loop is CASSETTIYNSPLHF. CDR3 DNA sequence: TGTGCCAGCAGTGAGACGACAATATATAATTCACCCCTCCACTTT.

V and J are TRBV6-5 and TRBJ1-2; D is unclear. CDR1 is MNHEY, CDR2 SVGAGI, per germline. V shed 5 bases and J shed 0 bases, with 7 bases lying between them. The CDR3 spans 13 residues. CDR3 DNA: TGTGCCAGCAGTCCCGGATCTAACTATGGCTACACCTTC. Translated: CASSPGSNYGYTF.

In nucleotides, the CDR3 is TGTGCCAGCAGCAGGACAGAGGATATCGGGGAGCTGTTTTTT. Protein: CASSRTEDIGELFF. The chain links TRBV5-4 to TRBJ2-2, with D possibly being TRBD1 (6 bases). Trimming pared 4 bases from V and 7 bases from J, leaving 14 bases between. The CDR3 loop spans 14 amino acids. Germline V gives CDR1 SGHNT, CDR2 YYREEE (reference sequence).

The chain employs TRBV6-2 or TRBV6-3 and TRBJ2-7, with D possibly called TRBD1 or TRBD2 (6 bases each). The CDR3 extends over 14 amino acids. The germline V gene has CDR1 MNHEY and CDR2 SVGEGT. V lost 2 bases to trimming and J lost 6 bases, with 14 bases between them. The CDR3 spells CASSYGGPGGEQYF. The CDR3 coding sequence is TGTGCCAGCAGTTACGGGGGGCCTGGCGGCGAGCAGTACTTC.

J is TRBJ2-3 and V is TRBV6-5; 8 nucleotides line up with TRBD1. The CDR3 consists of 14 residues. The germline CDR1 and CDR2 sequences are MNHEY and SVGAGI. V shed 1 base, J shed 4 bases, and the junction held 1 base outside the gene matches. CDR3 in DNA: TGTGCCAGCAGTTACTACAGGGGGGCAGATACGCAGTATTTT. Amino acid sequence: CASSYYRGADTQYF.